This entry concerns a single TCR beta chain. Its antigen remains unknown. The data derive from a study of PD-1 blockade in classical Hodgkin lymphoma. Points from the study as a whole: Baseline diversity resembling that of newly diagnosed patients was seen in complete responders. Healthy donors reportedly exceeded newly diagnosed patients in baseline TCR diversity.

TCRdb's table, derived via immunoSEQ multiplex PCR, lists solely in-frame clones and lacks some. The sample lists just under 65,000 clones; more than 80% were seen once. The sample's time point: cycle 4 day 1 (C4D1), after less than 7 weeks of nivolumab. Patients all relapsed after autologous stem cell transplantation, and there was variation in brentuximab vedotin exposure. Germline loops: CDR1 LGHNT, CDR2 FRNRAP. The V end was cut by 5 bases, the J end by 4 bases, with 11 bases between. The CDR3 contains 13 residues. Sequences were derived from peripheral blood mononuclear cells (PBMCs), sampled before the fourth cycle of nivolumab. This clonotype was obtained from a human donor with classical Hodgkin lymphoma. The chain carries TRBV12-5 and TRBJ1-1; D is unresolved. Written as DNA, the CDR3 is TGTGCTAGTGGTCCCGGACTCCGCACTGAAGCTTTCTTT. It encodes CASGPGLRTEAFF.